The sequence of this T cell receptor beta chain was determined in a study of PD-L1 blockade in urothelial cancer. Across the whole study: Each patient had 0 to 3 earlier chemotherapy regimens. Counts from blood samples showed a median of roughly 150,000 T cells.

The CDR3 length is 14 residues. CDR1 and CDR2 (germline): MNHEY, SVGAGI. The ends were cut back, 5 bases at V and 4 bases at J, with 15 bases in the middle. The time point denotes: pretreatment peripheral blood. Sequencing was performed with immunoSEQ multiplex PCR; in TCRdb, only in-frame clones are kept and a portion is missing. Here the sample spans approximately 50,000 clones, 86% being singletons. The sample here was PBMCs, taken around atezolizumab (anti-PD-L1) treatment. This sequence joins TRBV6-5 and TRBJ2-7; D possibly corresponds to TRBD2 (5 bases). This receptor was identified in a man aged 60 to 75 with urothelial cancer. CDR3 protein: CASSPTIFTYEQYF. The CDR3 DNA sequence: TGTGCCAGCAGTCCGACTATCTTTACTTACGAGCAGTACTTC.